This TCR beta chain originates from a study of technical replicates of blood from several donors. Losses at the gene ends were 2 bases for V and 2 bases for J; bases not matched to a gene: 1. Germline CDR1 reads SGHTA; CDR2 reads FQGNSA. The CDR3 has 16 amino acids. Sequenced by immunoSEQ multiplex PCR; TCRdb stores in-frame clones only, minus some. This table has about 12,000 clones, about 94% appearing once. The sequence was collected from a human donor in good health. The J gene is TRBJ2-6, the V gene TRBV7-2; the match to TRBD1 covers 9 bases. Source material: PBMCs. CDR3 sequence: CASSLTGGAGANVLTF. The CDR3 DNA reads as TGTGCCAGCAGCTTAACAGGGGGCGCTGGGGCCAACGTCCTGACTTTC.